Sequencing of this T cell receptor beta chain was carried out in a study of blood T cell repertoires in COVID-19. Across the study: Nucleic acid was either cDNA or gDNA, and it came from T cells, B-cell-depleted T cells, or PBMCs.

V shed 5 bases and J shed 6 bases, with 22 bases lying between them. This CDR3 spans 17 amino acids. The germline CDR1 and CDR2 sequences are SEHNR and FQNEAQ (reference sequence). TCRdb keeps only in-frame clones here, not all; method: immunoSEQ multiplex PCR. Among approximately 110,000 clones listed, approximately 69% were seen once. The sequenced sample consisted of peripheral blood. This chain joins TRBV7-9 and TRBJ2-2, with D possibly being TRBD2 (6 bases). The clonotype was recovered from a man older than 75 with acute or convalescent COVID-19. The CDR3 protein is CASSQRTMQPGAGELFF. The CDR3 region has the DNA TGTGCCAGCAGCCAAAGGACCATGCAACCGGGGGCCGGGGAGCTGTTTTTT.